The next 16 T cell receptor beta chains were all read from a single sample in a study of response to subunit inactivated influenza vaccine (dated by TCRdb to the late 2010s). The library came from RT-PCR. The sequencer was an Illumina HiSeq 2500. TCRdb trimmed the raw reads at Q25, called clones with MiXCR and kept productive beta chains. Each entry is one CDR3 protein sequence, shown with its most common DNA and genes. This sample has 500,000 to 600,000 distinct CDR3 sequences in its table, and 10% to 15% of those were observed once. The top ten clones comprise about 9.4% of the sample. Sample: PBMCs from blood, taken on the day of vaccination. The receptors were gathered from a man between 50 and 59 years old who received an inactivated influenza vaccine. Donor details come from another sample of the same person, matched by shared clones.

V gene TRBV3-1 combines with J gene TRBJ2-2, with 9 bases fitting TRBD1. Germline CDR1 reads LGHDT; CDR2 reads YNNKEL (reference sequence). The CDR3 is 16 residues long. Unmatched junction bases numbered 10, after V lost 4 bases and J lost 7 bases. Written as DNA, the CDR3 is TGTGCCAGCAGCCTGGGACAGGGCTTCGTTGGCGGGGAGCTGTTTTTT. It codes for CASSLGQGFVGGELFF.

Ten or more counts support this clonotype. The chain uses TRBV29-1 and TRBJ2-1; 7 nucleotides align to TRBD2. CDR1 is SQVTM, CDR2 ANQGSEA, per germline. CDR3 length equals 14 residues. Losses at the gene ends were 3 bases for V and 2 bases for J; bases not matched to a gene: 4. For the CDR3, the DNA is TGCAGCGTTGACGGCGGGAGCACCTACAATGAGCAGTTCTTC. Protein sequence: CSVDGGSTYNEQFF.

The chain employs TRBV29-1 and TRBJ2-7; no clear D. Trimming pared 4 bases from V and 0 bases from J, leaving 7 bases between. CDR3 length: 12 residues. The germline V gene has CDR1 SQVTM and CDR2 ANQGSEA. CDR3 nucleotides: TGCAGCGTTGTTGGGGACTCCTACGAGCAGTACTTC. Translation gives CSVVGDSYEQYF.

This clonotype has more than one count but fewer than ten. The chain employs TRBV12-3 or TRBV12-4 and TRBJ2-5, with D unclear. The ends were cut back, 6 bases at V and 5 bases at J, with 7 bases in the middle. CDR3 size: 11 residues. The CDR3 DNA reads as TGTGCCAGCAGCGCCAGTGAGACCCAGTACTTC. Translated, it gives CASSASETQYF.

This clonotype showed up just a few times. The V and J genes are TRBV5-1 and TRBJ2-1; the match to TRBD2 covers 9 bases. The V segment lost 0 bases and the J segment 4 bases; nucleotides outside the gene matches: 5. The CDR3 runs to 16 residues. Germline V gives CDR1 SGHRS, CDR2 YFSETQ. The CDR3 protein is CASSLAPSGAYNEQFF. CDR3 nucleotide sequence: TGCGCCAGCAGCTTGGCGCCTAGCGGGGCGTACAATGAGCAGTTCTTC.

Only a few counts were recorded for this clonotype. CDR3 region: CSVTRGTAEAFF. CDR3 nucleotides: TGCAGCGTCACCAGGGGGACCGCTGAAGCTTTCTTT. The V and J genes are TRBV29-1 and TRBJ1-1; TRBD1 matches 7 bases. Germline V gene sequence: CDR1 SQVTM, CDR2 ANQGSEA. The length of the CDR3 is 12 residues. With V trimmed by 6 bases and J by 6 bases, 7 bases remained unmatched.

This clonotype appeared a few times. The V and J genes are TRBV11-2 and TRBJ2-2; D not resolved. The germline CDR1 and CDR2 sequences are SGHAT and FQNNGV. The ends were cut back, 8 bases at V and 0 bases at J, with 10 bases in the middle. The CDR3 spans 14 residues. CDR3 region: CASRPSPNTGELFF. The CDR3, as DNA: TGTGCCAGCCGACCCTCACCGAACACCGGGGAGCTGTTTTTT.

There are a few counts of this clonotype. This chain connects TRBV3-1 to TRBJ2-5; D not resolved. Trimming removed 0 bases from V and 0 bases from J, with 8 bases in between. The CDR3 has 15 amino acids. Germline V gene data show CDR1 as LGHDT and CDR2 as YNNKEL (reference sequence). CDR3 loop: CASSQEGTNQETQYF. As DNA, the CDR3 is TGTGCCAGCAGCCAAGAGGGAACCAACCAAGAGACCCAGTACTTC.

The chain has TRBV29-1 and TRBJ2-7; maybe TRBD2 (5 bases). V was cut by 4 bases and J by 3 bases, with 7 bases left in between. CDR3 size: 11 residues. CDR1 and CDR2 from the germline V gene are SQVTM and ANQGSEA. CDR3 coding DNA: TGCAGCGTTGCCGACTACTACGAGCAGTACTTC. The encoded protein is CSVADYYEQYF.

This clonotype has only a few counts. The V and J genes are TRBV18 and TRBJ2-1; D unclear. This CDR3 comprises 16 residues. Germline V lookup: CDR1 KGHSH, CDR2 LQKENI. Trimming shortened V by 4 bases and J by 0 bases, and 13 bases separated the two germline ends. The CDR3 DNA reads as TGTGCCAGCTCACGATGGACGGCGAACTCCTACAATGAGCAGTTCTTC. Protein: CASSRWTANSYNEQFF.

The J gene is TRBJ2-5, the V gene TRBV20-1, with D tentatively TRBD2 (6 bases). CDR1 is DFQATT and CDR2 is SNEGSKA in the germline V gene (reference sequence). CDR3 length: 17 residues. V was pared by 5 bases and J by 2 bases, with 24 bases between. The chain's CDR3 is CSAPDSRSRLVQETQYF. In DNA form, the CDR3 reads TGCAGTGCTCCCGATTCCCGAAGCCGACTAGTTCAAGAGACCCAGTACTTC.

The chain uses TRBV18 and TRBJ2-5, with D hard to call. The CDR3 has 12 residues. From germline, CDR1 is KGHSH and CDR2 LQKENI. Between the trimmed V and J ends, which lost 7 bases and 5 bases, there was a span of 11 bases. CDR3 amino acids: CASFETPETQYF. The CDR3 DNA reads TGTGCCAGCTTCGAAACTCCCGAGACCCAGTACTTC.

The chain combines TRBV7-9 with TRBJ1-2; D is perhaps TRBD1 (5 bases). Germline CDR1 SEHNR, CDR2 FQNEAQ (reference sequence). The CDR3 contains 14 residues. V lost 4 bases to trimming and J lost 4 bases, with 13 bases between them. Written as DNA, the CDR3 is TGTGCCAGCAGCTCGGGGGGGTTGGGCTATGGCTACACCTTC. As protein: CASSSGGLGYGYTF.

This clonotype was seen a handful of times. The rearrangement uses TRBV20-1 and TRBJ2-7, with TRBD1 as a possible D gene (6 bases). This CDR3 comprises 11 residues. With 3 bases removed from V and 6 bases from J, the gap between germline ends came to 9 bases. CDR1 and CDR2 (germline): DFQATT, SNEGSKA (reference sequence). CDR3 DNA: TGCAGTGCTAGCCCCAGGGGCGAGCAGTACTTC. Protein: CSASPRGEQYF.

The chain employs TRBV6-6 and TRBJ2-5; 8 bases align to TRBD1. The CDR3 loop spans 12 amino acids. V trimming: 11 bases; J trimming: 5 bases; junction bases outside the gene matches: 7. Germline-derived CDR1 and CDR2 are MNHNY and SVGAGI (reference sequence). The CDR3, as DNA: TGTGCCTTCGGGACAGGCCCCGAGACCCAGTACTTC. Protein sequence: CAFGTGPETQYF.

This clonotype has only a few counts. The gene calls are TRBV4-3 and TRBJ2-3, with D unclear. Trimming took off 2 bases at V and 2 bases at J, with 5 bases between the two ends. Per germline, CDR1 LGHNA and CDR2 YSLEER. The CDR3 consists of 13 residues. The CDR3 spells CASSQIFTDTQYF. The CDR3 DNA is TGCGCCAGCAGCCAAATCTTCACAGATACGCAGTATTTT.